The source of this T cell receptor beta chain is a study of early T cells in non-severe SARS-CoV-2 infection. CDR3 size: 14 residues. Germline assignment: CDR1 SQVTM and CDR2 ANQGSEA. In regard to this clonotype: Mismatch with germline at one junction end may stem from a read error.

Individual cDNA molecules received unique molecular identifiers. TCRdb ran MiXCR on the 5' RACE reads and lists one entry per CDR3 protein. The sample gives roughly 54,000 distinct CDR3 sequences, roughly 8.2% of which show up once; 10% to 13% is in the top ten. This specimen was whole blood, taken at baseline. This sequence was found in an adult who was a healthcare worker with PCR-confirmed SARS-CoV-2 infection or an uninfected control (not recorded which). This chain connects TRBV29-1 to TRBJ1-1; D is perhaps TRBD1 (5 bases). CDR3 DNA sequence: TGCAGCGTTCGGCGGACAAACAAGAACACTGAAGTTTTCTTT. It encodes CSVRRTNKNTEVFF.